This entry features one TCR beta chain sequence. Other nucleotide sequences in the sample specify the same CDR3. TCRdb's table, derived via immunoSEQ multiplex PCR, lists solely in-frame clones and lacks some. The sample has 450,000 to 500,000 clones, approximately 83% seen once; the top ten hold about 3%. This sample is drawn from a study of blood T cell repertoires in COVID-19. The CDR3 runs 13 residues. Germline CDR1 and CDR2: SQVTM and ANQGSEA. V was clipped by 6 bases and J by 2 bases, with 11 bases between them. The TCR comes from a human donor in a cohort sampled during active COVID-19. This chain uses TRBV29-1 with TRBJ1-5, with unresolved D. Sequencing used peripheral blood. The CDR3 loop is CSVGDRGNQPQHF. For the CDR3, the DNA is TGCAGCGTCGGAGATCGGGGCAATCAGCCCCAGCATTTT. Full variable domain (outside the CDR3, taken from reference TRBV29-1 and TRBJ1-5): SAVISQKPSRDICQRGTSLTIQCQVDSQVTMMFWYRQQPGQSLTLIATANQGSEATYESGFVIDKFPISRPNLTFSTLTVSNMSPEDSSIYLCSVGDRGNQPQHFGDGTRLSIL.